The next 5 T cell receptor beta chains were all read from a single sample in a study of blood T cell repertoires in COVID-19. Sequencing was performed with immunoSEQ multiplex PCR; in TCRdb, only in-frame clones are kept and a portion is missing. The sample lists some 670,000 clones; around 89% were seen once. The sample taken for sequencing was peripheral blood. The receptors stem from a woman between 18 and 30 years old with acute or convalescent COVID-19.

The chain joins TRBV3-1 (or the pseudogene TRBV3-2) to TRBJ1-2, with 7 bases aligning to TRBD1. This CDR3 is 13 amino acids long. Germline-derived CDR1 and CDR2 are LGHDT and YNNKEL (reference sequence). V was pared by 2 bases and J by 5 bases, with 2 bases of the junction left unmatched. CDR3 region: CASSQRGQYGYTF. The CDR3 DNA sequence: TGTGCCAGCAGCCAAAGGGGACAGTATGGCTACACCTTC.

The chain links TRBV19 to TRBJ1-2; tentative D call: TRBD1 (5 bases). The CDR3 contains 22 residues. In germline, CDR1 is LNHDA, CDR2 SQIVND (reference sequence). Trimming removed 6 bases at V and 5 bases at J, with 40 bases between. The CDR3 DNA is TGTGCCAGTAGCGGACCCCGTGACAATGCTGGGTGGCAGTACTCCCCAGGGTATGGCTACACCTTC. As protein: CASSGPRDNAGWQYSPGYGYTF. Full variable domain (missing parts from reference TRBV19 and TRBJ1-2): DGGITQSPKYLFRKEGQNVTLSCEQNLNHDAMYWYRQDPGQGLRLIYYSQIVNDFQKGDIAEGYSVSREKKESFPLTVTSAQKNPTAFYLCASSGPRDNAGWQYSPGYGYTFGSGTRLTVV.

V usage is TRBV20-1 and J usage is TRBJ2-7, with a weak D call TRBD2 (5 bases). The CDR3 is 10 amino acids. Between the trimmed V and J ends, which lost 5 bases and 4 bases, there was a span of 6 bases. The germline V gene encodes CDR1 DFQATT and CDR2 SNEGSKA (reference sequence). This CDR3 is CSAQRYEQYF. The CDR3, as DNA: TGCAGTGCTCAGCGGTACGAGCAGTACTTC.

The rearrangement links TRBV2 to TRBJ1-6; 9 bases align to TRBD1. Germline lookup yields CDR1 SNHLY and CDR2 FYNNEI. The CDR3 loop spans 13 amino acids. Germline trimming cut 6 bases from V and 7 bases from J; bases unmatched to any gene: 1. CDR3 residues: CASRDRGNSPLHF. As DNA, the CDR3 is TGTGCCAGCAGGGACAGGGGAAATTCACCCCTCCACTTT.

This clone was observed once. The rearrangement joins TRBV24-1 to TRBJ2-2, with 9 nucleotides matching TRBD1. The CDR3 runs to 17 residues. Germline trimming cut 4 bases from V and 4 bases from J; bases unmatched to any gene: 9. The germline CDR1 and CDR2 sequences are KGHDR and SFDVKD. CDR3 nucleotide sequence: TGTGCCACCAGTGACTACAATGACAGGGGGGGCACCGGGGAGCTGTTTTTT. Its protein is CATSDYNDRGGTGELFF.